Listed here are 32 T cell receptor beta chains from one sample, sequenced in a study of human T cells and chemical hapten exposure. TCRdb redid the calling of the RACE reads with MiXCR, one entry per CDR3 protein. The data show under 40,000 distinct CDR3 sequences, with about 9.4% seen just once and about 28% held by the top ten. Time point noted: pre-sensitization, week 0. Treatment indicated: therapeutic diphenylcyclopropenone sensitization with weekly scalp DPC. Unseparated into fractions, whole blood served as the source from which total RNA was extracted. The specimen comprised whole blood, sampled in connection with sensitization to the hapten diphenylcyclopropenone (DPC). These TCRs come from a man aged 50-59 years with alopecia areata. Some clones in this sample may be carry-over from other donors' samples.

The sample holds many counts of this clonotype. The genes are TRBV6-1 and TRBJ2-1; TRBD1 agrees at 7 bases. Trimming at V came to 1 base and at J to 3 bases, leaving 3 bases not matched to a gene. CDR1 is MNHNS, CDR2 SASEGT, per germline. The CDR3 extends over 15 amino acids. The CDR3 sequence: CASSEETGIYNEQFF. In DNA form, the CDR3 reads TGTGCCAGCAGTGAAGAGACAGGGATCTACAATGAGCAGTTCTTC.

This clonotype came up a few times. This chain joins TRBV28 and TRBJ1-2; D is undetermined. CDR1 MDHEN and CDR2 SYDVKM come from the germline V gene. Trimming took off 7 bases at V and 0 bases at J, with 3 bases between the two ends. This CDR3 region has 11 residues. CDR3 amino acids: CASKANYGYTF. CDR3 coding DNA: TGTGCCAGCAAAGCTAACTATGGCTACACCTTC.

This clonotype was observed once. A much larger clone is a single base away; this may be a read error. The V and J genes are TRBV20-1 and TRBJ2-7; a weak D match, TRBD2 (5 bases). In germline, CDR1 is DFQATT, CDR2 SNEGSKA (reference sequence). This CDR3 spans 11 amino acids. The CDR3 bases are TGCAGTGCTAGAATTGACTACGAGCAGCACTTC. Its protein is CSARIDYEQHF.

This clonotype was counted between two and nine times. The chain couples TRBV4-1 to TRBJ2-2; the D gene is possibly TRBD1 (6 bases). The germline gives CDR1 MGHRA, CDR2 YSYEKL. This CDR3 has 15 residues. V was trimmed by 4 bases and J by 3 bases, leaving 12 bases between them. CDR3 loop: CASSLKDSYTGELFF. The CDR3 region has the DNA TGCGCCAGCAGCCTTAAGGACAGCTACACCGGGGAGCTGTTTTTT.

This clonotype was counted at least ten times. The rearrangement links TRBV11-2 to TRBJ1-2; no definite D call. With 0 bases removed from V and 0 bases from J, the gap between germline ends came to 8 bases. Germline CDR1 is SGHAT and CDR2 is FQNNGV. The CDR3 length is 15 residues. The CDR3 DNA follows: TGTGCCAGCAGCTTAGATCCTCAGACTAACTATGGCTACACCTTC. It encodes CASSLDPQTNYGYTF.

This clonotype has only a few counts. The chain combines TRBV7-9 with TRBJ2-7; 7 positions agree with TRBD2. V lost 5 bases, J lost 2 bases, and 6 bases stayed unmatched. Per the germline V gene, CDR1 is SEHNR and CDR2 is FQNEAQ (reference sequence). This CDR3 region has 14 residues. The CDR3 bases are TGTGCCAGCAGCCAACGACTAGCCCCCTACGAGCAGTACTTC. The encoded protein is CASSQRLAPYEQYF. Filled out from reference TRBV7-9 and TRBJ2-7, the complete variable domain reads DTGVSQNPRHKITKRGQNVTFRCDPISEHNRLYWYRQTLGQGPEFLTYFQNEAQLEKSRLLSDRFSAERPKGSFSTLEIQRTEQGDSAMYLCASSQRLAPYEQYFGPGTRLTVT.

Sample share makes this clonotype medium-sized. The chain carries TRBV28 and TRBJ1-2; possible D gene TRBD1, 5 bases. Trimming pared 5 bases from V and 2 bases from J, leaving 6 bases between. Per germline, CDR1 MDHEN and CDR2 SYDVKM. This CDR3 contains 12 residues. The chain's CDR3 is CASSRQNYGYTF. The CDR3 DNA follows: TGTGCCAGCAGTCGACAGAACTATGGCTACACCTTC.

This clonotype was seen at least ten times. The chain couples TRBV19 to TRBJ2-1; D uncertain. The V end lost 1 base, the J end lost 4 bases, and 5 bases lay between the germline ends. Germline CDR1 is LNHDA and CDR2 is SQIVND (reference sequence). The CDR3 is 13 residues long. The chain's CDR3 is CASSIVGYNEQFF. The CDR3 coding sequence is TGTGCCAGTAGTATAGTGGGGTACAATGAGCAGTTCTTC.

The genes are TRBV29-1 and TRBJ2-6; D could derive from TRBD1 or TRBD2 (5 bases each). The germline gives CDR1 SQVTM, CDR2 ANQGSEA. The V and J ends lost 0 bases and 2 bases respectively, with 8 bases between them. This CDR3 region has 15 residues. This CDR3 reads CSVEDRGTGANVLTF. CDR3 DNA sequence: TGCAGCGTTGAAGACCGGGGCACTGGGGCCAACGTCCTGACTTTC.

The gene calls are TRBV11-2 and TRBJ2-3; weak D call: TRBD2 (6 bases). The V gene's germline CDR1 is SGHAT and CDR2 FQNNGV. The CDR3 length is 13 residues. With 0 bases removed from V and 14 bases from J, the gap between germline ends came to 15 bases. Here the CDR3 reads CASSLDPGAGLYF. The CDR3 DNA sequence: TGTGCCAGCAGCTTAGATCCCGGGGCGGGGTTGTATTTT.

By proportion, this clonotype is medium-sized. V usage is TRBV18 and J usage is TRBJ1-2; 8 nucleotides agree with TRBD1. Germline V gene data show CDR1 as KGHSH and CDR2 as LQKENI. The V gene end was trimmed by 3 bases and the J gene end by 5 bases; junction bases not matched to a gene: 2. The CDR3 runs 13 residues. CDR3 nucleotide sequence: TGTGCCAGCTCACCGGACAGGGATTATGGCTACACCTTC. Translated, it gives CASSPDRDYGYTF.

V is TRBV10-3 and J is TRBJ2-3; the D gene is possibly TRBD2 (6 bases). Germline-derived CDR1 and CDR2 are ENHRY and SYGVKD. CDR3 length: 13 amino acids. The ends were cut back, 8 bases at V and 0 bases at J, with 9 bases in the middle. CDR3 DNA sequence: TGTGCCATCGCTGGGGGGAGCACAGATACGCAGTATTTT. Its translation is CAIAGGSTDTQYF.

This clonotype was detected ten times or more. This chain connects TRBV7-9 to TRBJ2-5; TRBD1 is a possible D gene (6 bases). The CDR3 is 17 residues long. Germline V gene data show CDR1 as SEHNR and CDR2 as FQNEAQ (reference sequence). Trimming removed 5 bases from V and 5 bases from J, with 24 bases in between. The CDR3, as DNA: TGTGCCAGCAGCCCAAGAGTACAGGGAGACCCTAGGGAGACCCAGTACTTC. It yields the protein CASSPRVQGDPRETQYF.

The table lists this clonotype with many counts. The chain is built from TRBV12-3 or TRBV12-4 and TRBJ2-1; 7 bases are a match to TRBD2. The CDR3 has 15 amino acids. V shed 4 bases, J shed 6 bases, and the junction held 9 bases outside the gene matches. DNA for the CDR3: TGTGCCAGCAGTTCTAGCGGTCCTAGGGCCAATGAGCAGTTCTTC. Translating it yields CASSSSGPRANEQFF.

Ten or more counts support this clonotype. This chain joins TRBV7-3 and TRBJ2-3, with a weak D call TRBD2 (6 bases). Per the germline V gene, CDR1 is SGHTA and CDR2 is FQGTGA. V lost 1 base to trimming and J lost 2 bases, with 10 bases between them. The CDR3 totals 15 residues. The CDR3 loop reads CASSLMGTYTDTQYF. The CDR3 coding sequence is TGTGCCAGCAGCTTAATGGGGACTTACACAGATACGCAGTATTTT.

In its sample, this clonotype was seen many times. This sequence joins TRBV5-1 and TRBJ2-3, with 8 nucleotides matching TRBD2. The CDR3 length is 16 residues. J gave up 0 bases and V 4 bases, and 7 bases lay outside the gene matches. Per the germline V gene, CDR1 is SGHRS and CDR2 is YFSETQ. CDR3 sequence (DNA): TGCGCCAGCAGCGAGATCCTAGCGGGCAGCACAGATACGCAGTATTTT. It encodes CASSEILAGSTDTQYF.

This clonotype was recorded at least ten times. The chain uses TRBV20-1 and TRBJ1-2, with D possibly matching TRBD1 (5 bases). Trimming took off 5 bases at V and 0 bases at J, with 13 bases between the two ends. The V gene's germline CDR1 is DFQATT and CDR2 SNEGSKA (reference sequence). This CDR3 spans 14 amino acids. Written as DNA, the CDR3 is TGCAGTGCTGAAAAGGGACTGACTAACTATGGCTACACCTTC. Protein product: CSAEKGLTNYGYTF.

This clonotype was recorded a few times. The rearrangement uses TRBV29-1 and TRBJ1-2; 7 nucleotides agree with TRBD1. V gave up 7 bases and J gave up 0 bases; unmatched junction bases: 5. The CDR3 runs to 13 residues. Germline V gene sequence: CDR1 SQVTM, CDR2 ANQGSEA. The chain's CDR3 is CSGGDRANYGYTF. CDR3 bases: TGCAGCGGGGGGGACAGAGCTAACTATGGCTACACCTTC.

The CDR3 coding sequence is TGTGCCAGCAGCGGCGCTGGGGGACCCTACAATGAGCAGTTCTTC. It specifies CASSGAGGPYNEQFF. J is TRBJ2-1 and V is TRBV9; D possibly uses TRBD1 or TRBD2 (5 bases each). There are 15 residues in the CDR3. Looked up from germline, CDR1 is SGDLS and CDR2 is YYNGEE. The ends were cut back, 3 bases at V and 2 bases at J, with 12 bases in the middle. Full variable domain (outside the CDR3, taken from reference TRBV9 and TRBJ2-1): DSGVTQTPKHLITATGQRVTLRCSPRSGDLSVYWYQQSLDQGLQFLIQYYNGEERAKGNILERFSAQQFPDLHSELNLSSLELGDSALYFCASSGAGGPYNEQFFGPGTRLTVL.

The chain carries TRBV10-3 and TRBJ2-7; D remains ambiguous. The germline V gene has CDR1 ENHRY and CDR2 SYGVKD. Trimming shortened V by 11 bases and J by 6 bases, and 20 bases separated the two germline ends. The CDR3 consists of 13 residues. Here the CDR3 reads CAAADRRPGEQYF. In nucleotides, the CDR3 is TGTGCCGCCGCAGACCGCCGACCGGGCGAGCAGTACTTC.

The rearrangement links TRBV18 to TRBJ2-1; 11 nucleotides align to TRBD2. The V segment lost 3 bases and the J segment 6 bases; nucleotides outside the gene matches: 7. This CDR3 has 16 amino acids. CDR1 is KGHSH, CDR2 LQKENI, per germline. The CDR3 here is CASSPELAGGLNEQFF. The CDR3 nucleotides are TGTGCCAGCTCACCCGAGCTAGCGGGAGGCCTCAATGAGCAGTTCTTC.

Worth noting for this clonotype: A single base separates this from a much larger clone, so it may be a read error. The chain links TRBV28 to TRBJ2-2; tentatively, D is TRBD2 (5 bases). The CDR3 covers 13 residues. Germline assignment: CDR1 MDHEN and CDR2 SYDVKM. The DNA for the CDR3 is TGTGCCAGCAGATATCAGGCAGCCGGGAAGCTGTTTTTT. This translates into CASRYQAAGKLFF.

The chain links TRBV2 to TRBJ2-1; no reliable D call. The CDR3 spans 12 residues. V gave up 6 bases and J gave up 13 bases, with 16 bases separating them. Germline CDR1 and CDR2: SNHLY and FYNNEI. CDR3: CASRGRPIKQFF. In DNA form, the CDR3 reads TGTGCCAGCAGGGGAAGACCGATTAAACAGTTCTTC.

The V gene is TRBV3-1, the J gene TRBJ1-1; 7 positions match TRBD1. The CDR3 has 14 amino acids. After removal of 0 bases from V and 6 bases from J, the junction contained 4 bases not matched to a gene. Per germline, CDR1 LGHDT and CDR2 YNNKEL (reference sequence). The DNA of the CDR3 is TGTGCCAGCAGCCAAGACCACAGGGGAGCTGAAGCTTTCTTT. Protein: CASSQDHRGAEAFF.

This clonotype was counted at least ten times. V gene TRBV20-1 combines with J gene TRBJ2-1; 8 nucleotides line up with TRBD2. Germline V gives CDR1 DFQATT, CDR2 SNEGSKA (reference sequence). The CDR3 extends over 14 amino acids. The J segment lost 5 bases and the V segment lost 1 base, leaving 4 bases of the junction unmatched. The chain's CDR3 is CSARAGGPNNEQFF. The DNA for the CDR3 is TGCAGTGCTAGAGCGGGAGGGCCAAACAATGAGCAGTTCTTC.

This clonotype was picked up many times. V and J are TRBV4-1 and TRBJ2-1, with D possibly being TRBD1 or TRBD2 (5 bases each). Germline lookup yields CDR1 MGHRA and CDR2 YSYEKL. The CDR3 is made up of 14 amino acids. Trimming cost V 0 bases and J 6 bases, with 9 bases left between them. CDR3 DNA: TGCGCCAGCAGCCAAGATCGGGGCACCAATGAGCAGTTCTTC. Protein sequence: CASSQDRGTNEQFF.

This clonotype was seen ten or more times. DNA of the CDR3: TGTGCCAGCTCACCTACACTAGCGCGATCCTACAATGAGCAGTTCTTC. Its protein product is CASSPTLARSYNEQFF. The rearrangement joins TRBV18 to TRBJ2-1; TRBD2 matches 7 bases. The junction had 6 bases not matched to a gene; V was cut back by 3 bases and J by 1 base. This CDR3 spans 16 amino acids. Germline assignment: CDR1 KGHSH and CDR2 LQKENI.

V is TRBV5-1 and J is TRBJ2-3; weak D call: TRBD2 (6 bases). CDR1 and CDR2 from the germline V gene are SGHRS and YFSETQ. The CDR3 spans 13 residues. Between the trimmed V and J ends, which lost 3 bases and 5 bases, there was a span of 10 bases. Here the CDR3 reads CASSYLAKDTQYF. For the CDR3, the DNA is TGCGCCAGCAGCTACCTAGCGAAAGATACGCAGTATTTT. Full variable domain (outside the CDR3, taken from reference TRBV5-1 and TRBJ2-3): KAGVTQTPRYLIKTRGQQVTLSCSPISGHRSVSWYQQTPGQGLQFLFEYFSETQRNKGNFPGRFSGRQFSNSRSEMNVSTLELGDSALYLCASSYLAKDTQYFGPGTRLTVL.

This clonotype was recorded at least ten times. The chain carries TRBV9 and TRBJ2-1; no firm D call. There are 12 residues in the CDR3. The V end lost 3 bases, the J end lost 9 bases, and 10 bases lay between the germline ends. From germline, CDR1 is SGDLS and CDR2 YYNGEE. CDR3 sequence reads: CASSAHRGEQFF. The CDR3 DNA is TGTGCCAGCAGCGCCCATAGAGGTGAGCAGTTCTTC.

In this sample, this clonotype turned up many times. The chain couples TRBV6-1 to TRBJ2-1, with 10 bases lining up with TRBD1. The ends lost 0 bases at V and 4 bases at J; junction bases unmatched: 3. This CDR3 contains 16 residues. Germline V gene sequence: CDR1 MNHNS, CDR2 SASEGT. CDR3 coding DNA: TGTGCCAGCAGTGAAGCGCTGGGACAGGGGTACAATGAGCAGTTCTTC. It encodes CASSEALGQGYNEQFF.

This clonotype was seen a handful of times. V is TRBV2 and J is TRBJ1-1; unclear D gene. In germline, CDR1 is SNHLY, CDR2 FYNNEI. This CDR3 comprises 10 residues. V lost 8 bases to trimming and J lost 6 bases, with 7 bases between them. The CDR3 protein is CASRVAEAFF. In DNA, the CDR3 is TGTGCCAGCCGGGTAGCTGAAGCTTTCTTT.

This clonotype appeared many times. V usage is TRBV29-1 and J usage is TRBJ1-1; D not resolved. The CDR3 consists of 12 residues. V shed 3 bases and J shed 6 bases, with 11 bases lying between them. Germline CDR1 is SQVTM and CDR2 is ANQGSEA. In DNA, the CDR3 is TGCAGCGTTGATGGTCGCGTCGCTGAAGCTTTCTTT. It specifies CSVDGRVAEAFF.